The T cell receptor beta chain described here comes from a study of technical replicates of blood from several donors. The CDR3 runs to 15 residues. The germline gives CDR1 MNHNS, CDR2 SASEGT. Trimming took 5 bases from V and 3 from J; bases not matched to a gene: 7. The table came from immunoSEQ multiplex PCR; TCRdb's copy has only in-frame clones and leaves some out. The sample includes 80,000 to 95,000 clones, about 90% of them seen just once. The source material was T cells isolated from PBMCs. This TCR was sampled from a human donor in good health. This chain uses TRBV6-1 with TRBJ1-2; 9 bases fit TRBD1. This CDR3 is CASSTITGGDYGYTF. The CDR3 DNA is TGTGCCAGCAGTACCATAACAGGGGGCGACTATGGCTACACCTTC.